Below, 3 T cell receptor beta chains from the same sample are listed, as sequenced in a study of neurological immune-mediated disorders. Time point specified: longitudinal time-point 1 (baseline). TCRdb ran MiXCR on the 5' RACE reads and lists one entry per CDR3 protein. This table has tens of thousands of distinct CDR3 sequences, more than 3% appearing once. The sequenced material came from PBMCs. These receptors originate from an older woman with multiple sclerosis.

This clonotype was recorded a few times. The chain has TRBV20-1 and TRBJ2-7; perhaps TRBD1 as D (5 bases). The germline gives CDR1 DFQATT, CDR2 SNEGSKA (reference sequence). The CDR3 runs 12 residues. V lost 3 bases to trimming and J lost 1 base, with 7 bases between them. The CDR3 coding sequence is TGCAGTGCTAGGGGGCCATCCTACGAGCAGTACTTC. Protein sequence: CSARGPSYEQYF.

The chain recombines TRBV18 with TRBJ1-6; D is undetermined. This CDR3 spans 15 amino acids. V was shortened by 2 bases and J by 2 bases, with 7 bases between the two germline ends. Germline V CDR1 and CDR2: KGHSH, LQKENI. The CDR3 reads CASSPTVTYNSPLHF. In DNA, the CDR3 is TGTGCCAGCTCACCAACGGTCACCTATAATTCACCCCTCCACTTT.

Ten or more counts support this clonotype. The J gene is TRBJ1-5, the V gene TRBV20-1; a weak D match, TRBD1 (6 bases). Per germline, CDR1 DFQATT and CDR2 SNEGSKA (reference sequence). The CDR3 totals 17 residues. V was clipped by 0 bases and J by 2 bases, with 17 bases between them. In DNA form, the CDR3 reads TGCAGTGCTAGAGATTGGGCTGAGGGGGGACGCAATCAGCCCCAGCATTTT. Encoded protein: CSARDWAEGGRNQPQHF.